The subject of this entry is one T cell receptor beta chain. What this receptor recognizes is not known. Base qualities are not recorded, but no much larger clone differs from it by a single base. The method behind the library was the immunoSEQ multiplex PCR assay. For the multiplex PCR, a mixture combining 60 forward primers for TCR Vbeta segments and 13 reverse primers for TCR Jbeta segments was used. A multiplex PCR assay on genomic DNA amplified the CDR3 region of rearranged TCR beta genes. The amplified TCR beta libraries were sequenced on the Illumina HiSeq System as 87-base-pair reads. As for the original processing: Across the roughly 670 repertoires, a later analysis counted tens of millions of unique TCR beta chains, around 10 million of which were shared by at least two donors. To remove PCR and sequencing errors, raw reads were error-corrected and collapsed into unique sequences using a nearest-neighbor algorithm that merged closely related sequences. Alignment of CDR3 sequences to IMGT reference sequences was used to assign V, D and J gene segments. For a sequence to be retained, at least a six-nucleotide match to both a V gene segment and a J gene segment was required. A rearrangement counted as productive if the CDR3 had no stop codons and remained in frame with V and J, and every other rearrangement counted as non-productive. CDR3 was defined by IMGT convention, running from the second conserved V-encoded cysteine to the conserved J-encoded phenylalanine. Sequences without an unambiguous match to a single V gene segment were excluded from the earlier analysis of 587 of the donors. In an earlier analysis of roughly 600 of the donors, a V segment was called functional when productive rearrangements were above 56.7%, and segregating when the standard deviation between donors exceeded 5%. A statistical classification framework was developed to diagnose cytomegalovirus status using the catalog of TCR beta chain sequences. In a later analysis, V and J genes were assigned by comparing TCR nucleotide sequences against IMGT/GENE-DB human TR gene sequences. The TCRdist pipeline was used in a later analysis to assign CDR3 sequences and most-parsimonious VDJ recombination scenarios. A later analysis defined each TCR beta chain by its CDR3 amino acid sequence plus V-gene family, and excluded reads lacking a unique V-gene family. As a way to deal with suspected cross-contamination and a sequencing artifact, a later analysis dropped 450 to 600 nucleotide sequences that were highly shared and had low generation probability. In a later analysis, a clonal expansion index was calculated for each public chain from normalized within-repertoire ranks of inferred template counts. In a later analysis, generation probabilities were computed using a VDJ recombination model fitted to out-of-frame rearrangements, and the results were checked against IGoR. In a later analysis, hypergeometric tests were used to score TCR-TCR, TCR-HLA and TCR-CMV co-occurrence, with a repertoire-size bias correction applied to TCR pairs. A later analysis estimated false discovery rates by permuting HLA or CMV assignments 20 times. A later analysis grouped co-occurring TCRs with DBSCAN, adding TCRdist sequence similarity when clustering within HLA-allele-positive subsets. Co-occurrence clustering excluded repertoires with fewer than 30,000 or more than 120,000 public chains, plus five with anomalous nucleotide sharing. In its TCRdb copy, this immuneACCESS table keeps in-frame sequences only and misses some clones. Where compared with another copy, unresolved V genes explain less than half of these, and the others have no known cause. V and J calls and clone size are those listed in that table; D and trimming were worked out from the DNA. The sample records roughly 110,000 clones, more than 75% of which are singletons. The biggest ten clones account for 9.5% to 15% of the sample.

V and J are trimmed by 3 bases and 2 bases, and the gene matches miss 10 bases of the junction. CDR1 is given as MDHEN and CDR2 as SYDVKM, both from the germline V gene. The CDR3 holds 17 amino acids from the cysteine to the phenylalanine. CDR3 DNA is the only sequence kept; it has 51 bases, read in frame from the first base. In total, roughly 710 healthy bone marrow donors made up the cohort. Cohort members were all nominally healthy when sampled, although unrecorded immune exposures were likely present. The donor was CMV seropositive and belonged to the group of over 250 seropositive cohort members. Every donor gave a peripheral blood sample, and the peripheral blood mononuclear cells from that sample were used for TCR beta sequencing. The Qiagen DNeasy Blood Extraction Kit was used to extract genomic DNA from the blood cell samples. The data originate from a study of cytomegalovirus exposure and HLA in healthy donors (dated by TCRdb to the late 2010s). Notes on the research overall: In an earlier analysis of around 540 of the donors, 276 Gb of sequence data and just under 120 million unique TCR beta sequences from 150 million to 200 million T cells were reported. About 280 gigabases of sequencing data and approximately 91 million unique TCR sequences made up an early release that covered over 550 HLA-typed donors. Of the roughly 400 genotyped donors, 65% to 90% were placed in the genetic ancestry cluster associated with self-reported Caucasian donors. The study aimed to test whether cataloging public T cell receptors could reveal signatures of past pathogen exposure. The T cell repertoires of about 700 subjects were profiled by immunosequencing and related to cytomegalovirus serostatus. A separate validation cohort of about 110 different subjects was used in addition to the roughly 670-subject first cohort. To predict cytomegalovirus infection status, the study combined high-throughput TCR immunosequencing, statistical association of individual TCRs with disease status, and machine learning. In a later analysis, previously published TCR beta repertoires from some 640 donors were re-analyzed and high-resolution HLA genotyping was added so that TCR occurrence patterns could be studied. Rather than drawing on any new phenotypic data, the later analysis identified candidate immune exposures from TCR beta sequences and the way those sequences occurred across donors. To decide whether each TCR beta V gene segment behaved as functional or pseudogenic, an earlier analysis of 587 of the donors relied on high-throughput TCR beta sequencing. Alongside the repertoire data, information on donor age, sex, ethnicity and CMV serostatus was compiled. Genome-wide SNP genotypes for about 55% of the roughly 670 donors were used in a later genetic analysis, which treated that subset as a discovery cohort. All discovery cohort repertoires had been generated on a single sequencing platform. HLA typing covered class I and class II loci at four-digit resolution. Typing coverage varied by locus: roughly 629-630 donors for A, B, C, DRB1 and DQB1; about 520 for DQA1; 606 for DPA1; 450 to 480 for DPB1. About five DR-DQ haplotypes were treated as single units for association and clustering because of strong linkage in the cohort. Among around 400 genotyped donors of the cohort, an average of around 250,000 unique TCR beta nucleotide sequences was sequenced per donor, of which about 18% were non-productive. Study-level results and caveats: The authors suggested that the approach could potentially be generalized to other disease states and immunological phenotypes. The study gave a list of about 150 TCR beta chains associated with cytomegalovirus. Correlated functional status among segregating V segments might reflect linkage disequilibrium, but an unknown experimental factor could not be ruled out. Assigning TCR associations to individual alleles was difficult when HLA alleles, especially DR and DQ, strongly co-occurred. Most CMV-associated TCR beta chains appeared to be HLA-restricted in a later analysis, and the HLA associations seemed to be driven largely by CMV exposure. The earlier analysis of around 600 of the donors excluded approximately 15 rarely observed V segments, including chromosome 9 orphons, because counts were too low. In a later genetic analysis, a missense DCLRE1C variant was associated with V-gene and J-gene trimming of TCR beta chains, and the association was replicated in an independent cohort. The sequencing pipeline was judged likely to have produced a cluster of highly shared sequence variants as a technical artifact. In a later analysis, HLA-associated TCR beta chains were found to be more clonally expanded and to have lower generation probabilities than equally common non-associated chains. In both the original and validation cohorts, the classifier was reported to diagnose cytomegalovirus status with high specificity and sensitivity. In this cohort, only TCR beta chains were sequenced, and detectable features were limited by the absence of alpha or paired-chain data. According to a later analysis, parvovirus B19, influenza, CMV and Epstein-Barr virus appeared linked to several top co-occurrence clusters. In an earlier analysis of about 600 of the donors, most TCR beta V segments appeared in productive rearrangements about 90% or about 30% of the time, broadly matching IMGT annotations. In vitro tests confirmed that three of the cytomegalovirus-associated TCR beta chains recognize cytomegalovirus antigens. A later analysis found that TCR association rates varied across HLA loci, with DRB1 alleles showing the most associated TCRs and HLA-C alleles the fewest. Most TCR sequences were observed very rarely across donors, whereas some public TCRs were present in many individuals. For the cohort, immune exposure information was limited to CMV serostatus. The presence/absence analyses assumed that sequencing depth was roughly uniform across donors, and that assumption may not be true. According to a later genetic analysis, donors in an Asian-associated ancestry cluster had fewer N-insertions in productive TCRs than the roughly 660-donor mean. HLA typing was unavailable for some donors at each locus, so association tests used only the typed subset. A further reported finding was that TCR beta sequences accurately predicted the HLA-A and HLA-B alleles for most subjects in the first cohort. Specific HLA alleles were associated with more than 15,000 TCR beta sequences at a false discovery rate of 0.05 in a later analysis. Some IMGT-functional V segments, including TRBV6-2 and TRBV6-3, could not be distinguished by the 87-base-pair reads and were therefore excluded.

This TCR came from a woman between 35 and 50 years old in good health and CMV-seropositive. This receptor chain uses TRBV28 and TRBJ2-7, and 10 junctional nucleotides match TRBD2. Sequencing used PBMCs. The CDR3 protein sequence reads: CASSFPTRTSGTYEQYF. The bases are TGTGCCAGCAGTTTCCCCACCCGAACTAGCGGGACCTACGAGCAGTACTTC. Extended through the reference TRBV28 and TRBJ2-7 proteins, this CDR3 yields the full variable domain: DVKVTQSSRYLVKRTGEKVFLECVQDMDHENMFWYRQDPGLGLRLIYFSYDVKMKEKGDIPEGYSVSREKKERFSLILESASTNQTSMYLCASSFPTRTSGTYEQYFGPGTRLTVT.